The rows below give T cell receptor beta chains drawn from one sample of a study of blood T cell repertoires in COVID-19. TCRdb's table, derived via immunoSEQ multiplex PCR, lists solely in-frame clones and lacks some. The sample yields about 39,000 clones, approximately 91% seen once. The material sequenced was peripheral blood. Receptor source: a human donor in a cohort sampled during active COVID-19. Both conserved end residues are part of each CDR3.

16	TRBJ2-5	TRBV5-4	CASSLSSGGARETQYF
14	TRBJ1-6	TRBV6-5	CASSYGAGDSPLHF
17	TRBJ2-7	TRBV5-1	CASSLSSGGSSPYEQYF
14	TRBJ2-2	TRBV2	CASSLNDRSGELFF
15	TRBJ2-6	TRBV6-5	CASAAGGSGANVLTF
15	TRBJ2-5	TRBV6-5	CASSKLAGGGETQYF
14	TRBJ1-5	TRBV3-1/TRBV3-2	CASSQARGNQPQHF
15	TRBJ2-7	TRBV12-5	CASGMGLLLSYEQYF
14	TRBJ1-6	TRBV10-3	CAIRPGTDNSPLHF
15	TRBJ1-6	TRBV28	CASSFPSRGGSPLHF
15	TRBJ1-2	TRBV9	CASSVGGAVGYGYTF
12	TRBJ1-5	TRBV5-6	CASSLVDQPQHF
14	TRBJ2-7	TRBV28	CASSGQGYPYEQYF
15	TRBJ1-2	TRBV4-1	CASSQSTAANYGYTF
14	TRBJ1-6	TRBV6-6	CASRTGGLSSPLHF
17	TRBJ2-5	TRBV18	CASSPASSGGAQETQYF
13	TRBJ1-1	TRBV29-1	CSALQGLSTEAFF
15	TRBJ1-2	TRBV4-1	CASSQDINREGGYTF
16	TRBJ1-1	TRBV18	CASSPLTILEDTEAFF
14	TRBJ1-1	TRBV5-4	CASSFGSGGTEAFF
14	TRBJ1-2	TRBV18	CASSPPASLGGYTF
14	TRBJ2-1	TRBV19	CASSIQGPYNEQFF
15	TRBJ2-3	TRBV27	CASSERDRVEDTQYF
13	TRBJ1-1	TRBV18	CASSQGDGTEAFF
15	TRBJ1-4	TRBV28	CATRNPSATNEKLFF
14	TRBJ1-2	TRBV7-2	CASNRDGSNYGYTF
16	TRBJ2-2	TRBV13	CASSLGGSGGTGELFF
14	TRBJ1-5	TRBV2	CASSEAGGRQPQHF
15	TRBJ1-4	TRBV6-1	CASSEATGAGEKLFF
16	TRBJ1-3	TRBV6-5	CASSYSRNPTGNTIYF
12	TRBJ2-4	TRBV25-1	CASSEQGNIQYF
15	TRBJ1-5	TRBV27	CASSPSTGLKEPQHF
15	TRBJ2-7	TRBV5-4	CASSFGRARPDEQYF
11	TRBJ2-1	TRBV6-5	CASSRDNEQFF
16	TRBJ2-1	TRBV7-9	CASSTTSGGSYNEQFF
13	TRBJ1-4	TRBV12-3/TRBV12-4	CASGRGSGEKLFF
14	TRBJ1-1	TRBV7-9	CASSVGKMNTEAFF
13	TRBJ1-6	TRBV19	CASRMGGDSPLHF
15	TRBJ1-2	TRBV19	CASSRDTALNYGYTF
17	TRBJ2-2	TRBV3-1/TRBV3-2	CASSRTGTGKNTGELFF
15	TRBJ1-3	TRBV2	CASSESGRGRNTIYF
14	TRBJ2-7	TRBV19	CASSIQAGFHEQYF
14	TRBJ2-3	TRBV11-2	CASSGLAGTDTQYF
15	TRBJ2-5	TRBV11-3	CASSYGTSGGETQYF
17	TRBJ2-3	TRBV7-3	CASSSAPLAGGTDTQYF
14	TRBJ2-5	TRBV24-1	CATSDTGAHETQYF
17	TRBJ2-3	TRBV4-1	CASSRELAGGITDTQYF
13	TRBJ2-7	TRBV5-1	CASSSQGAYEQYF
16	TRBJ2-3	TRBV9	CASSVDLTGGTDTQYF
11	TRBJ1-3	TRBV5-1	CASRAGNTIYF
16	TRBJ1-1	TRBV6-5	CASSYTTAQGNTEAFF
13	TRBJ2-7	TRBV5-4	CASSWDSSYEQYF
16	TRBJ1-5	TRBV7-8	CASSLRRDRSNQPQHF
14	TRBJ2-1	TRBV4-2	CASSPRTSGDEQFF
14	TRBJ2-3	TRBV19	CASSMIGVTDTQYF
14	TRBJ2-5	TRBV6-1	CASSEEANEETQYF
16	TRBJ1-3	TRBV18	CASSPDRAISGNTIYF
13	TRBJ1-1	TRBV6-5	CATSRGHPSEAFF
14	TRBJ2-7	TRBV4-1	CASSPLGQGGEQYF